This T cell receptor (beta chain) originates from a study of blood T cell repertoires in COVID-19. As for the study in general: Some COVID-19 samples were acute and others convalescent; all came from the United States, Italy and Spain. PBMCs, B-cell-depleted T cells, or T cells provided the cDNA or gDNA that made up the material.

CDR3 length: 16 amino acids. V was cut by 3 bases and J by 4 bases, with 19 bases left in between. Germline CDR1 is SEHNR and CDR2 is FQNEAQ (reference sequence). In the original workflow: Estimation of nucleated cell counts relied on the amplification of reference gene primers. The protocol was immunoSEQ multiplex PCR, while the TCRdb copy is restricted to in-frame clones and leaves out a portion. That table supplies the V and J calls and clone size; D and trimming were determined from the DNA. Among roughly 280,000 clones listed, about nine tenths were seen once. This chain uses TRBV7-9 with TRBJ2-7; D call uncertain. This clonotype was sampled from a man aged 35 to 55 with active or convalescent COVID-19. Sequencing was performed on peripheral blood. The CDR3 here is CASSLTASEVRYEQYF. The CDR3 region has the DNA TGTGCCAGCAGCTTGACCGCGAGTGAGGTCCGGTACGAGCAGTACTTC.